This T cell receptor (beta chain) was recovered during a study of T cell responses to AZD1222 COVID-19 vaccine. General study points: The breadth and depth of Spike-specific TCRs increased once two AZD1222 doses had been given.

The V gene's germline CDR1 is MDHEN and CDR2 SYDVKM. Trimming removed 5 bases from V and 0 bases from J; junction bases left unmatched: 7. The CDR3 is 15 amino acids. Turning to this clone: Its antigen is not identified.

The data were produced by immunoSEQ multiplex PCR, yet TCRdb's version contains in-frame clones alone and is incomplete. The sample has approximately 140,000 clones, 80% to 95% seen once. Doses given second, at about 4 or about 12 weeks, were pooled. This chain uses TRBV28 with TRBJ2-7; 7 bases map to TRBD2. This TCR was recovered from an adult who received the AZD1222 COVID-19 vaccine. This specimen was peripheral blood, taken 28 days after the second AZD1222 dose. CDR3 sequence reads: CASSRLAGRSYEQYF. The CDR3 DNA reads TGTGCCAGCAGTCGTTTAGCGGGCCGCTCCTACGAGCAGTACTTC. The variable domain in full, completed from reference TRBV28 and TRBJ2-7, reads DVKVTQSSRYLVKRTGEKVFLECVQDMDHENMFWYRQDPGLGLRLIYFSYDVKMKEKGDIPEGYSVSREKKERFSLILESASTNQTSMYLCASSRLAGRSYEQYFGPGTRLTVT.